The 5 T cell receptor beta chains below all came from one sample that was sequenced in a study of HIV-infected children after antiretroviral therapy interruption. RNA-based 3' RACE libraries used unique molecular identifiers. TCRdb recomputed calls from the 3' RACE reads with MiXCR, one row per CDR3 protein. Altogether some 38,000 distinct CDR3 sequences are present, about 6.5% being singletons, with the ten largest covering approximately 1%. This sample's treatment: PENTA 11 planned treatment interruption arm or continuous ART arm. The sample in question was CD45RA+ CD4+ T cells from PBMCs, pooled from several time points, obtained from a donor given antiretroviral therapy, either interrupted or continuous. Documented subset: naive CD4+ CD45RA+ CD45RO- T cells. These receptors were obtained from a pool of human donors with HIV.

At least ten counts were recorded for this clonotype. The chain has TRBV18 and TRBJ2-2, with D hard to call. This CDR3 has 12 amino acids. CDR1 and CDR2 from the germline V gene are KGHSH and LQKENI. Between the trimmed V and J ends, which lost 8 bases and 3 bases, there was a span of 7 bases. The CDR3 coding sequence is TGTGCCAGCACCCAGGACACCGGGGAGCTGTTTTTT. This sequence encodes CASTQDTGELFF.

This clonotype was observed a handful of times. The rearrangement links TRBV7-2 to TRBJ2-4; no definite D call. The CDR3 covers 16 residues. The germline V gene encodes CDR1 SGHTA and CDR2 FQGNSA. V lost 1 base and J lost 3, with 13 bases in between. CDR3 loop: CASSLGVRSHKNIQYF. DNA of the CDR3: TGTGCCAGCAGCTTAGGTGTCAGATCCCACAAAAACATTCAGTACTTC.

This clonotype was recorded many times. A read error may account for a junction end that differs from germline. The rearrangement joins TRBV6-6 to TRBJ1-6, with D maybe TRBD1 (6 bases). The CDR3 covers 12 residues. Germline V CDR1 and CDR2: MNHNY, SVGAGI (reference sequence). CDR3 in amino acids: CASSDDRSPLYF. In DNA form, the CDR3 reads TGTGCCAGCAGTGATGACAGGTCGCCCCTCTACTTT.

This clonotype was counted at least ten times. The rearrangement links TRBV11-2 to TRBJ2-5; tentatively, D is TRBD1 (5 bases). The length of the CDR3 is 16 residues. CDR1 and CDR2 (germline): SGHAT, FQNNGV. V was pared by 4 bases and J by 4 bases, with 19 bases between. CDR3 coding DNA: TGTGCCAGCAGCTCGATTAGGGGTCGTGGGGCAGAGACCCAGTACTTC. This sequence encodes CASSSIRGRGAETQYF.

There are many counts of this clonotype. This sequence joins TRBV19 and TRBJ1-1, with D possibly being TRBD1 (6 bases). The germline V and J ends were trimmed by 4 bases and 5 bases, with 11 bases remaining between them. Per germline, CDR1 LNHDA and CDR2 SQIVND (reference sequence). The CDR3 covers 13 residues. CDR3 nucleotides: TGTGCCAGTAGTACGCCAAGGGGGACTGAAGCTTTCTTT. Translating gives CASSTPRGTEAFF.